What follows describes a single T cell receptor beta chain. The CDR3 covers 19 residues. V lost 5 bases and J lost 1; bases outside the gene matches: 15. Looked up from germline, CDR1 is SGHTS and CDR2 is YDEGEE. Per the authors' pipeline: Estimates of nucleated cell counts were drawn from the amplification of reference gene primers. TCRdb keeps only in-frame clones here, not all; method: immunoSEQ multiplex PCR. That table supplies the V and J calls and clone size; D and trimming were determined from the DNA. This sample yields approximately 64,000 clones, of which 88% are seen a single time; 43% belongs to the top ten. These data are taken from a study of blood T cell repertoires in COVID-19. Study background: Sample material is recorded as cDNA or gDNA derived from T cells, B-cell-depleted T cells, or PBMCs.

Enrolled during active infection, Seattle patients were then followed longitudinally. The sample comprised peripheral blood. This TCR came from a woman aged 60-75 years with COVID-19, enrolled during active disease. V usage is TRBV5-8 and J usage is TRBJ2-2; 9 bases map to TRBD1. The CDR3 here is CASREAGTGWSRNTGELFF. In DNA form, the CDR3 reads TGTGCCAGCAGGGAAGCCGGGACAGGGTGGTCCCGGAACACCGGGGAGCTGTTTTTT.